This TCR beta chain was recovered during a study of blood T cell repertoires in COVID-19. Study context: Acute and convalescent COVID-19 samples came from the United States, Italy and Spain. T cells, B-cell-depleted T cells, or PBMCs supplied cDNA or gDNA.

Participant reports of clinical history set cohort assignment. Under the authors' procedure: Researchers report that nucleated cell counts were estimated from reference gene primer amplification. Repertoires were generated with immunoSEQ multiplex PCR, while TCRdb's copy carries only in-frame clones and drops some. The D gene and trimming were derived from the DNA, and the V and J assignments and clone size from that table. The sample lists approximately 170,000 clones, around nine tenths occurring once. Trimming removed 7 bases from V and 4 bases from J; junction bases left unmatched: 9. Germline CDR1 is MDHEN and CDR2 is SYDVKM. This CDR3 spans 14 amino acids.

The chain couples TRBV28 to TRBJ1-2; 7 bases align to TRBD1. The sequence was collected from a woman under 30 who had recovered from COVID-19. The sequenced material came from PBMCs or T cells enriched from blood (not recorded which). The DNA for the CDR3 is TGTGCCAGCACGGGAGGGGGCAGGGGCTATGGCTACACCTTC. Translated, it gives CASTGGGRGYGYTF.